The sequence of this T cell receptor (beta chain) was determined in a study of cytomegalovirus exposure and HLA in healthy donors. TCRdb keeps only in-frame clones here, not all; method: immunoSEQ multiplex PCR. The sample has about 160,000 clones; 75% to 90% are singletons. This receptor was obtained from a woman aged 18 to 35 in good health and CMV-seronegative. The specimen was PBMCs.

CDR3 loop: CASSFGTGLSYYEQYF. The DNA of the CDR3 is TGTGCCAGCAGCTTCGGGACAGGGCTATCTTACTACGAGCAGTACTTC. The chain combines TRBV7-9 with TRBJ2-7; 9 positions match TRBD1. CDR3 size: 16 residues. The V gene end was trimmed by 3 bases and the J gene end by 3 bases; junction bases not matched to a gene: 9. The V gene's germline CDR1 is SEHNR and CDR2 FQNEAQ (reference sequence). Full variable domain (rest looked up from reference TRBV7-9 and TRBJ2-7): DTGVSQNPRHKITKRGQNVTFRCDPISEHNRLYWYRQTLGQGPEFLTYFQNEAQLEKSRLLSDRFSAERPKGSFSTLEIQRTEQGDSAMYLCASSFGTGLSYYEQYFGPGTRLTVT.